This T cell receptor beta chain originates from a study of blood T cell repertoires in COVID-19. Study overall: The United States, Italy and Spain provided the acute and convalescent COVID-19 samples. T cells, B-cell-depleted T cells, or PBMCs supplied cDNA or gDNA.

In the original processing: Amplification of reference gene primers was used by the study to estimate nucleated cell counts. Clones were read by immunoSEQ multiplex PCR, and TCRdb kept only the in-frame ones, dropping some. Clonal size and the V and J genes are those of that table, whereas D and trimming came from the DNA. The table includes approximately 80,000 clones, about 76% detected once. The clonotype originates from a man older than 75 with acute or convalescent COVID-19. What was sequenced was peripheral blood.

The CDR3 DNA sequence: TGTGCCAGCAGTTTAGCGGGAGTAGGGTCGAATGAGCAGTTCTTC. This gives the protein CASSLAGVGSNEQFF. The rearrangement links TRBV27 to TRBJ2-1; 7 bases are shared with TRBD2. Per germline, CDR1 MNHEY and CDR2 SMNVEV (reference sequence). This CDR3 spans 15 amino acids. The trim removed 2 bases at V and 7 bases at J, leaving 8 bases unmatched.